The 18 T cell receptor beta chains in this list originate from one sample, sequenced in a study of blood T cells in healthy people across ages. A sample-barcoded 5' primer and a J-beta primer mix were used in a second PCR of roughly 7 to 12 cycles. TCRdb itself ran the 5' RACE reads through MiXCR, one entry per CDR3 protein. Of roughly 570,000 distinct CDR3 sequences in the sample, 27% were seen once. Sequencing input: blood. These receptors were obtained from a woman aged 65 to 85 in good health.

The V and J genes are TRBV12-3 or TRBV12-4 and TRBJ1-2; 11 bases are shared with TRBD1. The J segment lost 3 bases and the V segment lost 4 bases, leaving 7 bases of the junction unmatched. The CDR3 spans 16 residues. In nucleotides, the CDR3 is TGTGCCAGCAGTTCCATCGGACAGGGGGCTTACTATGGCTACACCTTC. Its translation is CASSSIGQGAYYGYTF.

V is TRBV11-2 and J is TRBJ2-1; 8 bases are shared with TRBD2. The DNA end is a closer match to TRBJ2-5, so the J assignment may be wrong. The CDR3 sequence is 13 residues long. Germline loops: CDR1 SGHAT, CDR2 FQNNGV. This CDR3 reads CASSAGGAATQYF. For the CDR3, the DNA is TGTGCCAGCAGCGCCGGGGGGGCAGCGACCCAGTACTTC.

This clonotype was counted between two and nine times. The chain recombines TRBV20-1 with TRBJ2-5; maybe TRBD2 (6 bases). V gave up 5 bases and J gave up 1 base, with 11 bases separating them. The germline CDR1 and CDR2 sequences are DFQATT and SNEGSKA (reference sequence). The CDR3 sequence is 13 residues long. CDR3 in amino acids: CSAWGLPQETQYF. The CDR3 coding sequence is TGCAGTGCTTGGGGACTGCCCCAAGAGACCCAGTACTTC.

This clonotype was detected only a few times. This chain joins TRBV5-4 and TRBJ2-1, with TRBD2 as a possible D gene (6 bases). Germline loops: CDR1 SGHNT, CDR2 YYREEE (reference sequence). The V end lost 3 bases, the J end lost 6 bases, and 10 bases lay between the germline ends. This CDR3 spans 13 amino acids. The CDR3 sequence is CASSSPSANEQFF. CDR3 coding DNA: TGTGCCAGCAGCTCCCCTAGCGCCAATGAGCAGTTCTTC.

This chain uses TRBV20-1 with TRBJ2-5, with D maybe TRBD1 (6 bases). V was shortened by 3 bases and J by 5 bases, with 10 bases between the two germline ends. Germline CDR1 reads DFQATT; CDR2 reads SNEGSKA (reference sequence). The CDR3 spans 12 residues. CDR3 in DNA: TGCAGTGCTAGGGGGGCCTACGAGACCCAGTACTTC. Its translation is CSARGAYETQYF.

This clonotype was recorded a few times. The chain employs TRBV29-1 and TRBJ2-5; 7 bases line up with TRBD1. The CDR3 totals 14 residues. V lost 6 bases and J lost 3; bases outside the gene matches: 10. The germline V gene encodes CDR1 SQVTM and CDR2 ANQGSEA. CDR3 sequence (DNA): TGCAGCGTCGGGACAGTCATAATGGAAGAGACCCAGTACTTC. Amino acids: CSVGTVIMEETQYF.

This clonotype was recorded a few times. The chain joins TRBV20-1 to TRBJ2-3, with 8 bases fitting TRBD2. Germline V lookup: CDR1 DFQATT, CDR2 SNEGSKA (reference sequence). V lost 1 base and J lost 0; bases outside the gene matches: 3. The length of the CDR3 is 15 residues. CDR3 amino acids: CSARVPSGSTDTQYF. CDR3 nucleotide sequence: TGCAGTGCTAGAGTTCCTAGCGGGAGCACAGATACGCAGTATTTT.

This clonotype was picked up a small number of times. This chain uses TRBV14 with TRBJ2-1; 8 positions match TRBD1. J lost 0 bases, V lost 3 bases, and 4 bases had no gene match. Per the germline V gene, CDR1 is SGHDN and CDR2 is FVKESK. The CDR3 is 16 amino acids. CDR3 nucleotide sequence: TGTGCCAGCAGCCAGGAGGGACAGGACTCCTACAATGAGCAGTTCTTC. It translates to CASSQEGQDSYNEQFF. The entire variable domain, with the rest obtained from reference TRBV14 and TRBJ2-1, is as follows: EAGVTQFPSHSVIEKGQTVTLRCDPISGHDNLYWYRRVMGKEIKFLLHFVKESKQDESGMPNNRFLAERTGGTYSTLKVQPAELEDSGVYFCASSQEGQDSYNEQFFGPGTRLTVL.

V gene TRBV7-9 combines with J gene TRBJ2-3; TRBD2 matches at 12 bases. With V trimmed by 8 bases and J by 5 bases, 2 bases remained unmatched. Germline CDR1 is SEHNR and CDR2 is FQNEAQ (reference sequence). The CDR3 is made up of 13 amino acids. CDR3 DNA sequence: TGTGCCAGCCTAGCGGGGGGGCAAGATACGCAGTATTTT. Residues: CASLAGGQDTQYF.

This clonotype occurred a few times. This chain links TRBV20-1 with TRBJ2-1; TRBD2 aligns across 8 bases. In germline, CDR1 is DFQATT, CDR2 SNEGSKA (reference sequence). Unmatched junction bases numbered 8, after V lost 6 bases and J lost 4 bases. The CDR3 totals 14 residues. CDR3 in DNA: TGCAGTGCCCGTCGAAGCGGGGGATACAATGAGCAGTTCTTC. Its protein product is CSARRSGGYNEQFF.

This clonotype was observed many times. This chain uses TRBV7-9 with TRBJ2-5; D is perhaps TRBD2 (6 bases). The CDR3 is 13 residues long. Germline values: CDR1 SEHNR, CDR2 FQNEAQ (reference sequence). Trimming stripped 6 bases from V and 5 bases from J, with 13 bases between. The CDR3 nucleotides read TGTGCCAGCAGTTTCGGTGGGGGGGAGACCCAGTACTTC. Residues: CASSFGGGETQYF. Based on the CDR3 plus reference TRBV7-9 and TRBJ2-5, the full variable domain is DTGVSQNPRHKITKRGQNVTFRCDPISEHNRLYWYRQTLGQGPEFLTYFQNEAQLEKSRLLSDRFSAERPKGSFSTLEIQRTEQGDSAMYLCASSFGGGETQYFGPGTRLLVL.

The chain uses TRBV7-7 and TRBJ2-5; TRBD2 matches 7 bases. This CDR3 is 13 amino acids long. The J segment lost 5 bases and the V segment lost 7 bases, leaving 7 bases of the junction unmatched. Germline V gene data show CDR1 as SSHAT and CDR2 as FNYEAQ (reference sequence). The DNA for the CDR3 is TGTGCCAGCACGGAAACGGGGGGTGAGACCCAGTACTTC. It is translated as CASTETGGETQYF.

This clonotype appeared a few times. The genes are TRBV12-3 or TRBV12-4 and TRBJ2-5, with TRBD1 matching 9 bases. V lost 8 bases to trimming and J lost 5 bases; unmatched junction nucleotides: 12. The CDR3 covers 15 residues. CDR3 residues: CASWNPGTGWETQYF. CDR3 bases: TGTGCCAGCTGGAATCCCGGGACAGGGTGGGAGACCCAGTACTTC.

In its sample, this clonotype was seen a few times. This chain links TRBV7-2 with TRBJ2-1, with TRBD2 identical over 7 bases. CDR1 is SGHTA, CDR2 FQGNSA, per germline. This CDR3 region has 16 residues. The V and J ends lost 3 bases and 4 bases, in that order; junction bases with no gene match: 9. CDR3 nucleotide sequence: TGTGCCAGCAGCTTCAACCGGGACTACGCATACAATGAGCAGTTCTTC. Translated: CASSFNRDYAYNEQFF. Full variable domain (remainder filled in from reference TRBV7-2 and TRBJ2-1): GAGVSQSPSNKVTEKGKDVELRCDPISGHTALYWYRQSLGQGLEFLIYFQGNSAPDKSGLPSDRFSAERTGGSVSTLTIQRTQQEDSAVYLCASSFNRDYAYNEQFFGPGTRLTVL.

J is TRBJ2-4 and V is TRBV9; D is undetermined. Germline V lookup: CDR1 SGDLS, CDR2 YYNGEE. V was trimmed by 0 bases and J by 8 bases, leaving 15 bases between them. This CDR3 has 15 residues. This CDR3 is CASSVEPMGQDIQYF. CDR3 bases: TGTGCCAGCAGCGTAGAACCTATGGGTCAGGACATTCAGTACTTC.

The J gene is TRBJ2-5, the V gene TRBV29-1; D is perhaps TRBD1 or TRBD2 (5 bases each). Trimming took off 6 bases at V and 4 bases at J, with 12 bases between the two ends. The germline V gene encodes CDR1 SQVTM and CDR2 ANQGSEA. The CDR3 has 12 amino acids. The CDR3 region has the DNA TGCAGCGTCCCTACAGGAGGAGAGACCCAGTACTTC. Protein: CSVPTGGETQYF.

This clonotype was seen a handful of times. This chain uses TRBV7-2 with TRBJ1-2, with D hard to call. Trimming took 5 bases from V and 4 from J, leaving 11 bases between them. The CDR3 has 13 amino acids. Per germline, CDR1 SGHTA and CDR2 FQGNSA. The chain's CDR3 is CASSPMGSYGYTF. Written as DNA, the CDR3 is TGTGCCAGCAGCCCTATGGGAAGCTATGGCTACACCTTC.

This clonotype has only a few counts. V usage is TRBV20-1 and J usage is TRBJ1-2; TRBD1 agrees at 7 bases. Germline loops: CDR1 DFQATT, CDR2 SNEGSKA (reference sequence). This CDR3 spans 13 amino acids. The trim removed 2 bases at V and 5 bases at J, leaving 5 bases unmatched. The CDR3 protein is CSARIDRAYGYTF. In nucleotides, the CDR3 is TGCAGTGCTAGAATAGACAGGGCGTATGGCTACACCTTC.